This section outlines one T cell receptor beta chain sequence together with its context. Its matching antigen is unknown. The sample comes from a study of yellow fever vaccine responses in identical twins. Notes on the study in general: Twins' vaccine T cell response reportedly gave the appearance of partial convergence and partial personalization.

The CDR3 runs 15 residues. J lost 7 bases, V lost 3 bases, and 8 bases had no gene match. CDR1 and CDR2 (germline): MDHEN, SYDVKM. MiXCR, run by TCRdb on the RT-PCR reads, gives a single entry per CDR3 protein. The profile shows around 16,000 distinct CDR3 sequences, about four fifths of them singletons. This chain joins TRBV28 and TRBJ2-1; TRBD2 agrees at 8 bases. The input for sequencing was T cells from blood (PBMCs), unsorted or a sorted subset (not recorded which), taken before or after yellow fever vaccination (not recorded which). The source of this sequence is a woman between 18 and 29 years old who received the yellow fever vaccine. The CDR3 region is CASSFGVSGVNEQFF. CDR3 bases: TGTGCCAGCAGTTTTGGCGTTAGCGGGGTGAATGAGCAGTTCTTC.